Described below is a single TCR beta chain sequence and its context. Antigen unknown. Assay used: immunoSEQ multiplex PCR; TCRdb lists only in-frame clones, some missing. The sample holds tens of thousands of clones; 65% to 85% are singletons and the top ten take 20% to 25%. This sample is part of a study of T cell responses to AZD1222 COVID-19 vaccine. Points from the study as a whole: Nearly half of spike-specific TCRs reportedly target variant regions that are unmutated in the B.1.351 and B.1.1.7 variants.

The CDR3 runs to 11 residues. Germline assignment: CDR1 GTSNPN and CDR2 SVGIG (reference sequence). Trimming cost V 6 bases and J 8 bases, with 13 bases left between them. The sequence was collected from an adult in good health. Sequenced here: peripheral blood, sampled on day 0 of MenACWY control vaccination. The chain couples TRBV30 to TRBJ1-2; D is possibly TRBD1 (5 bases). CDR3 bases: TGTGCCTGCCCAGGGTTCAGCGGCTACACCTTC. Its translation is CACPGFSGYTF.